The clone carrying this TCR beta chain appeared a few times. The antigen is undetermined. Germline DNA was extracted alongside blood RNA, which was obtained from unsorted whole blood. TCR beta cDNA was prepared out of 500 ng total RNA by means of a constant-region primer. Each TCR beta library was derived from three nested multiplex PCR rounds that employed slightly modified ARM-PCR. Both of the initial two PCR rounds ran for approximately 11 cycles and employed TRBV1-TRBV30 forward primers alongside a C-beta reverse primer. MiXCR, run by TCRdb on the multiplex PCR reads, gives a single entry per CDR3 protein. Among approximately 300,000 distinct CDR3 sequences, over 55% were seen once, and the ten largest hold roughly 9%. The V end lost 4 bases, the J end lost 4 bases, and 15 bases lay between the germline ends. CDR1 SGHDT and CDR2 YYEEEE come from the germline V gene. CDR3 length equals 16 residues.

This sample is drawn from a study of tumor-infiltrating lymphocytes in primary liver carcinoma. Notes on the study in general: Researchers found tumor-adjacent and tumor-blood pairs overlapped less than tumor region pairs.

The chain couples TRBV5-6 to TRBJ2-6; D remains ambiguous. This TCR came from a middle-aged man with primary liver carcinoma and hepatitis B virus infection. Material for sequencing was peripheral blood. Here the CDR3 reads CASSPTAAPGANVLTF. In DNA form, the CDR3 reads TGTGCCAGCAGCCCTACCGCAGCACCCGGGGCCAACGTCCTGACTTTC. Drawing the rest from reference TRBV5-6 and TRBJ2-6, the complete variable domain is DAGVTQSPTHLIKTRGQQVTLRCSPKSGHDTVSWYQQALGQGPQFIFQYYEEEERQRGNFPDRFSGHQFPNYSSELNVNALLLGDSALYLCASSPTAAPGANVLTFGAGSRLTVL.